The clone carrying this T cell receptor beta chain has a handful of counts. Subjects aged 18 to 65 presented with newly diagnosed hyperthyroidism of less than 2 months' duration. This sample holds PBMCs from roughly 10 ml fresh peripheral blood. From germline, CDR1 is MGHDK and CDR2 SYGVNS. CDR3 length equals 15 residues. Trimming removed 1 base from V and 7 bases from J, with 11 bases in between. The data were taken from a study of T cells in Graves' hyperthyroidism and ophthalmopathy. Amplified regions were TCR beta CDR3 sequences from RNA transcripts. The TCR CDR3 first-round RT-PCR relied on the HTBI primer set. TCRdb reprocessed the multiplex PCR reads with MiXCR, giving one entry per CDR3 protein. The profile shows about 840,000 distinct CDR3 sequences, roughly 40% of them singletons.

Sequenced input: blood. The receptor was isolated from a man between 18 and 29 years old with Graves' hyperthyroidism. The rearrangement joins TRBV25-1 to TRBJ1-6, with D perhaps TRBD1 (5 bases). The CDR3 loop reads CASSEWPGHNSPLHF. The CDR3 region has the DNA TGTGCCAGCAGTGAATGGCCGGGGCACAATTCACCCCTCCACTTT.